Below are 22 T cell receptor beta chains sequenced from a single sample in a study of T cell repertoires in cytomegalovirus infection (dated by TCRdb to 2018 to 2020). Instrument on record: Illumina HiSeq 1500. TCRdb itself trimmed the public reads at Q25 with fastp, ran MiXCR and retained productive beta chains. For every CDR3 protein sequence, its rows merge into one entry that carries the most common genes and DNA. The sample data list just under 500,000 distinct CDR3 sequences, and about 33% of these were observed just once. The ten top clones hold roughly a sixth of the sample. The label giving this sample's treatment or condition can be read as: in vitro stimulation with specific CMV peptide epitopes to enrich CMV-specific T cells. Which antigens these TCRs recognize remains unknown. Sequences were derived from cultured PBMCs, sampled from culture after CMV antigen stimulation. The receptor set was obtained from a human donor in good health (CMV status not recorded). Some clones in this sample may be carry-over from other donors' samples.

In DNA form, the CDR3 reads TGTGCTAGTCACCAGCTAACGGGGGGGCTGAGTGGAAACACCATATATTTT. Encoded protein: CASHQLTGGLSGNTIYF. The chain couples TRBV12-5 to TRBJ1-3; a weak D match, TRBD1 (6 bases). Germline V CDR1 and CDR2: LGHNT, FRNRAP. The CDR3 spans 17 residues. Trimming shortened V by 8 bases and J by 3 bases, and 23 bases separated the two germline ends.

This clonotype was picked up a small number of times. CDR3 bases: TGTGCCGAGACCCCGGCGTCCACCCTTCAGAAAATCTACGAGCAGTACGTC. Amino acids: CAETPASTLQKIYEQYV. The V gene is TRBV6-2 or TRBV6-3, the J gene TRBJ2-7, with D uncertain. Germline CDR1 reads MNHEY; CDR2 reads SVGEGT. The CDR3 length is 17 residues. V was trimmed by 11 bases and J by 3 bases, leaving 29 bases between them.

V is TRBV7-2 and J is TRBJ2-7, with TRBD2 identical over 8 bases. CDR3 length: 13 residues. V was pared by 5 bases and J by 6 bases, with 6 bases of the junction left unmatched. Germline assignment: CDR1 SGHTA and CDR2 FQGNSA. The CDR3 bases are TGTGCCAGCAGCACTAGCGGAATCCGCGAGCAGTACTTC. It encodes CASSTSGIREQYF.

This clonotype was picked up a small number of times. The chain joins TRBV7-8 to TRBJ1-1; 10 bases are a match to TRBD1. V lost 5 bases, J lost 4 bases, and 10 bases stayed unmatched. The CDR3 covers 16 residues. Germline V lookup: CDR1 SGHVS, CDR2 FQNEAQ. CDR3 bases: TGTGCCAGCAGCCTTGGGGACAGGGGTCGAGGCACTGAAGCTTTCTTT. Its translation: CASSLGDRGRGTEAFF.

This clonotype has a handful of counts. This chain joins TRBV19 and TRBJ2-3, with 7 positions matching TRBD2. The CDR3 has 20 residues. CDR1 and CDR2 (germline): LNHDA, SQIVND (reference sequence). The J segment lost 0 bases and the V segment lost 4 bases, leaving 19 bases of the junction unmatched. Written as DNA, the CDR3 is TGTGCCAGTAGTACCGACGGGGGGATAGGAGGCGGCTATAGCACAGATACGCAGTATTTT. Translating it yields CASSTDGGIGGGYSTDTQYF.

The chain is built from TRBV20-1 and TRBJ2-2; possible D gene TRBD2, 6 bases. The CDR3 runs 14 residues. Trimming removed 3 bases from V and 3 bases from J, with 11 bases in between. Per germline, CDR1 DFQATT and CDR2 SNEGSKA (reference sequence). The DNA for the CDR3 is TGCAGTGCTAGGGGACCGGGAGACACCGGGGAGCTGTTTTTT. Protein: CSARGPGDTGELFF.

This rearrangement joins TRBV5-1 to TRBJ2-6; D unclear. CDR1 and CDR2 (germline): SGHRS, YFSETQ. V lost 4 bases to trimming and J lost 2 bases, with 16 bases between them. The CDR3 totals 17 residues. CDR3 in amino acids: CASSVGNLRPGANVLTF. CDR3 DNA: TGCGCCAGCAGCGTTGGTAACCTCCGCCCTGGGGCCAACGTCCTGACTTTC. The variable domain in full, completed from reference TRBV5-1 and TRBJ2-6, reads KAGVTQTPRYLIKTRGQQVTLSCSPISGHRSVSWYQQTPGQGLQFLFEYFSETQRNKGNFPGRFSGRQFSNSRSEMNVSTLELGDSALYLCASSVGNLRPGANVLTFGAGSRLTVL.

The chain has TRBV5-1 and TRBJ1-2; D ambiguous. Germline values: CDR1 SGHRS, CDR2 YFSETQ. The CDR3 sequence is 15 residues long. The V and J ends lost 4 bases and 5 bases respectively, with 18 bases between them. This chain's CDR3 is CASSASSGIGYGYTF. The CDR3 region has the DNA TGCGCCAGCAGCGCCTCGTCGGGGATCGGGTATGGCTACACCTTC.

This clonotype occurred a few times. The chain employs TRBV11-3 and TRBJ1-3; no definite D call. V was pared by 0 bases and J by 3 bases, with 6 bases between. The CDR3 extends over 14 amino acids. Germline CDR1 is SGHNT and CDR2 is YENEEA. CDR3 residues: CASSLDENGNTIYF. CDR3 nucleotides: TGTGCCAGCAGCTTAGATGAAAATGGAAACACCATATATTTT.

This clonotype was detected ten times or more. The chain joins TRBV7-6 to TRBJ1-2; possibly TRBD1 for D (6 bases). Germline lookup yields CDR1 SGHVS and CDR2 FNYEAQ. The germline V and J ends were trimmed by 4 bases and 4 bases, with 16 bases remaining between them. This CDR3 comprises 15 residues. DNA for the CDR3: TGTGCCAGCAGCTCGGAATTACAGGGCCGCTATGGCTACACCTTC. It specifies CASSSELQGRYGYTF.

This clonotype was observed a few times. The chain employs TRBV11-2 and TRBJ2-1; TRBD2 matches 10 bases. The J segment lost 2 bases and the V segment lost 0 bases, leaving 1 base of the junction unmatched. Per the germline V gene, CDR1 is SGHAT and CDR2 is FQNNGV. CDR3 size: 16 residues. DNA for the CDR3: TGTGCCAGCAGCTTAGAAACTAGCGGGGCCTACAATGAGCAGTTCTTC. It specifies CASSLETSGAYNEQFF. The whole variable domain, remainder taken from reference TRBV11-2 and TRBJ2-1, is EAGVAQSPRYKIIEKRQSVAFWCNPISGHATLYWYQQILGQGPKLLIQFQNNGVVDDSQLPKDRFSAERLKGVDSTLKIQPAKLEDSAVYLCASSLETSGAYNEQFFGPGTRLTVL.

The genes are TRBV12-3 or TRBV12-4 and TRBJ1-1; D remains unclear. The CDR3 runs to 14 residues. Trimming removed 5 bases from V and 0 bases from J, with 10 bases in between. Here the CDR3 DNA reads TGTGCCAGCAGTCCCCGAGGCATGAACACTGAAGCTTTCTTT. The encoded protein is CASSPRGMNTEAFF.

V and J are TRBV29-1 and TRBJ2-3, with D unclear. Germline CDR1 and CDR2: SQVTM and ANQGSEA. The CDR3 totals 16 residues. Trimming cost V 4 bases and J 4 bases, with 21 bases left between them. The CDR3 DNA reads TGCAGCGTTGGCCATCGGTTATCAGTTGGGCCAGATACGCAGTATTTT. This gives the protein CSVGHRLSVGPDTQYF.

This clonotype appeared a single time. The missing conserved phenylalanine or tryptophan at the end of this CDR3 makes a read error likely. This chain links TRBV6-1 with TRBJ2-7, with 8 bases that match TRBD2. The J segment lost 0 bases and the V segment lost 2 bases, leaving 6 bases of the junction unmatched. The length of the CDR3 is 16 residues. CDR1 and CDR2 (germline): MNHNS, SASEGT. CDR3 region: CASSEFVAGSSYEQYC. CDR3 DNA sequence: TGTGCCAGCAGTGAATTTGTAGCGGGAAGCTCCTACGAGCAGTACTGC.

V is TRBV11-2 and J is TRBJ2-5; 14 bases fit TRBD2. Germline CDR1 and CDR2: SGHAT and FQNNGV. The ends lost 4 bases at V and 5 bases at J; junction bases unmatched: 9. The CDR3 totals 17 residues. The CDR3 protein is CASSSTSGRALMETQYF. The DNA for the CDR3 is TGTGCCAGCAGCTCGACTAGCGGGAGGGCCCTCATGGAGACCCAGTACTTC.

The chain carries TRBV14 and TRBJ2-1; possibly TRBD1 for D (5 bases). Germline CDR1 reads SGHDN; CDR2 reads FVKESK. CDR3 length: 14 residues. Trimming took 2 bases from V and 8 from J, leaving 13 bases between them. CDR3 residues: CASSQQFSGYEQFF. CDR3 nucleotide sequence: TGTGCCAGCAGCCAACAATTTTCAGGGTATGAGCAGTTCTTC.

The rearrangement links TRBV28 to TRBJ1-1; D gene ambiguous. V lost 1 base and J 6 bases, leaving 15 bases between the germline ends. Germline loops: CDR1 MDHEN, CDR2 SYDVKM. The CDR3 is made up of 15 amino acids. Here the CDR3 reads CASSLYGRWAAEAFF. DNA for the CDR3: TGTGCCAGCAGTTTATACGGCAGATGGGCGGCTGAAGCTTTCTTT.

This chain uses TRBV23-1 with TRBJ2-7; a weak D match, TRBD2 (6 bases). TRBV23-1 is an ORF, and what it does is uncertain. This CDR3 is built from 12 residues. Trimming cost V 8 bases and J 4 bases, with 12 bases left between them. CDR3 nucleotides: TGCGCCAGCGTGGGGAGGCGGTACGAGCAGTACGTC. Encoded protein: CASVGRRYEQYV.

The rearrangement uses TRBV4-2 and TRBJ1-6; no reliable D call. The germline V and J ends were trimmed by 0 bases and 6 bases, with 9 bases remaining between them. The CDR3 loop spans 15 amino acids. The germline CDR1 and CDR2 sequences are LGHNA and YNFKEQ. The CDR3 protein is CASSQESATNSPLHF. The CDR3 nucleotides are TGTGCCAGCAGCCAAGAGAGCGCTACTAATTCACCCCTCCACTTT.

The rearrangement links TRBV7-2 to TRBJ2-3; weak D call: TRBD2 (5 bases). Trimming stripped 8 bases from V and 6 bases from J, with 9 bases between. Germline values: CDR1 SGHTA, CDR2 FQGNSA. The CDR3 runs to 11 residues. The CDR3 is CASGSIDTQYF. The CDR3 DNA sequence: TGTGCCAGCGGGAGCATCGATACGCAGTATTTT.

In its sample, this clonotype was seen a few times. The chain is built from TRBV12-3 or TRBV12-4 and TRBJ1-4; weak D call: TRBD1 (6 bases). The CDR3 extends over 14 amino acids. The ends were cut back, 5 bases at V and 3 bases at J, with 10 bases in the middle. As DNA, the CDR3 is TGTGCCAGCAGTAGGGGGAGACCTAATGAAAAACTGTTTTTT. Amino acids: CASSRGRPNEKLFF.

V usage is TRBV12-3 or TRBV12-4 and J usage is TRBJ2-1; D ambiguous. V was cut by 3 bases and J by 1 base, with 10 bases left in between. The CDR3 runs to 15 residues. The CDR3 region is CASSFRVGSYNEQFF. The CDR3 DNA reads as TGTGCCAGCAGTTTTCGGGTTGGATCCTACAATGAGCAGTTCTTC.